The 25 T cell receptor beta chains given below trace back to one sample, sequenced in a study of Graves' ophthalmopathy and Graves' hyperthyroidism (dated by TCRdb to 2016 to 2018). TCRdb shows the sequencer as Illumina HiSeq 2000. TCR beta CDR3 regions were amplified from RNA transcripts for repertoire sequencing. The first round of RT-PCR was done with HTBI primers and the Qiagen OneStep RT-PCR kit, and was followed by a second round of multiplex PCR, then size selection and purification. Starting from the raw public reads, TCRdb applied fastp trimming at Q25, assembled clones with MiXCR and retained in-frame beta chains. Each CDR3 protein appears once, grouped with its most common genes and DNA. Across this sample there are 500,000 to 700,000 distinct CDR3 sequences, with about 35% seen only once. The ten largest clonotypes hold about 4.1% of the sample. Sequences were obtained from peripheral blood or thyroid tissue (not recorded which). Source of these receptors: an adult man with Graves' hyperthyroidism.

This clonotype came up many times. The CDR3 bases are TGTGCCAGCAGTGGGGACCCTCGGAGGGGGCCCTACGAGCAGTACTTC. It is translated as CASSGDPRRGPYEQYF. This sequence joins TRBV6-1 and TRBJ2-7; maybe TRBD1 (7 bases). With 4 bases removed from V and 2 bases from J, the gap between germline ends came to 18 bases. The CDR3 sequence is 16 residues long. Per germline, CDR1 MNHNS and CDR2 SASEGT.

This clonotype has just a few counts. A much bigger clone sits one base away, suggesting this may be a read error. The CDR3 end shows no conserved phenylalanine or tryptophan, and so a read error is likely. The DNA for the CDR3 is TGCAGCGTCCACAGGCCAGGGGACACTGAAGCTTTCCTT. Translating gives CSVHRPGDTEAFL. The rearrangement joins TRBV29-1 to TRBJ1-1, with TRBD1 as a possible D gene (6 bases). V was trimmed by 6 bases and J by 3 bases, leaving 14 bases between them. Germline CDR1 reads SQVTM; CDR2 reads ANQGSEA. The length of the CDR3 is 13 residues.

This clonotype was seen a few times. The rearrangement joins TRBV7-9 to TRBJ2-7, with 7 bases matching TRBD1. After removal of 3 bases from V and 0 bases from J, the junction contained 2 bases not matched to a gene. The V gene's germline CDR1 is SEHNR and CDR2 FQNEAQ (reference sequence). The CDR3 has 14 residues. The DNA of the CDR3 is TGTGCCAGCAGCTTGCGACAGGGCTCCTACGAGCAGTACTTC. Its translation: CASSLRQGSYEQYF.

The chain employs TRBV2 and TRBJ2-5, with D maybe TRBD2 (7 bases). The CDR3 totals 14 residues. Trimming took 7 bases from V and 2 from J, leaving 14 bases between them. Per germline, CDR1 SNHLY and CDR2 FYNNEI. In DNA, the CDR3 is TGTGCCAGCACCGACGGGGGGCAGCAAGAGACCCAGTACTTC. Protein: CASTDGGQQETQYF.

The rearrangement uses TRBV9 and TRBJ1-2; the match to TRBD1 covers 9 bases. The trim removed 3 bases at V and 4 bases at J, leaving 10 bases unmatched. Germline V gene data show CDR1 as SGDLS and CDR2 as YYNGEE. This CDR3 comprises 16 residues. The CDR3 loop is CASSARAQGAIYGYTF. The CDR3 region has the DNA TGTGCCAGCAGCGCCCGGGCACAGGGGGCGATCTATGGCTACACCTTC.

The CDR3 DNA is TGTGCCAAACGTGAAGGGCGGGGTAGGACCTACGAGCAGTACTTC. Amino acids: CAKREGRGRTYEQYF. The chain is built from TRBV10-3 and TRBJ2-7; tentatively, D is TRBD2 (6 bases). Germline CDR1 and CDR2: ENHRY and SYGVKD. V lost 10 bases and J 2 bases, leaving 21 bases between the germline ends. This CDR3 has 15 residues.

Concerning this clonotype itself: A read error is possible here, since a much larger clone lies one base away. The chain recombines TRBV7-6 with TRBJ2-7; 8 nucleotides line up with TRBD2. Germline CDR1 is SGHVS and CDR2 is FNYEAQ. The length of the CDR3 is 16 residues. The V and J ends lost 2 bases and 7 bases, in that order; junction bases with no gene match: 13. CDR3 DNA: TGTGCCAGCAGCTTATTGTTGCGGGAGGCTGATAATGAGCAGTACTTC. Protein: CASSLLLREADNEQYF. Together with reference TRBV7-6 and TRBJ2-7, the CDR3 gives the full variable domain: GAGVSQSPRYKVTKRGQDVALRCDPISGHVSLYWYRQALGQGPEFLTYFNYEAQQDKSGLPNDRFSAERPEGSISTLTIQRTEQRDSAMYRCASSLLLREADNEQYFGPGTRLTVT.

This clonotype appeared many times. For the CDR3, the DNA is TGTGCCAGCAGCGCAGGGGGCTGGGTGGGAGAGACCCAGTACTTC. This codes for CASSAGGWVGETQYF. This chain uses TRBV11-2 with TRBJ2-5; 8 bases agree with TRBD1. The trim removed 5 bases at V and 4 bases at J, leaving 9 bases unmatched. Germline assignment: CDR1 SGHAT and CDR2 FQNNGV. CDR3 size: 15 residues.

The chain uses TRBV5-6 and TRBJ2-5; 9 positions match TRBD2. This CDR3 is 16 amino acids long. V was pared by 3 bases and J by 3 bases, with 9 bases of the junction left unmatched. Germline V lookup: CDR1 SGHDT, CDR2 YYEEEE. The CDR3 sequence is CASSSSLAGDEETQYF. The CDR3 DNA reads as TGTGCCAGCAGCTCCAGTTTAGCGGGAGATGAAGAGACCCAGTACTTC.

The table lists this clonotype with a few counts. V is TRBV6-5 and J is TRBJ1-2; D might be TRBD1 (5 bases). CDR1 is MNHEY, CDR2 SVGAGI, per germline. With 5 bases removed from V and 8 bases from J, the gap between germline ends came to 15 bases. The CDR3 runs 13 residues. This chain's CDR3 is CASSLNRMGGYTF. Here the CDR3 DNA reads TGTGCCAGCAGTCTTAACAGGATGGGAGGCTACACCTTC.

This chain uses TRBV10-3 with TRBJ2-5; D might be TRBD1 or TRBD2, each matching 5 bases. The germline CDR1 and CDR2 sequences are ENHRY and SYGVKD. The CDR3 totals 13 residues. Trimming took off 10 bases at V and 3 bases at J, with 15 bases between the two ends. The CDR3 region is CASLGVLEETQYF. As DNA, the CDR3 is TGTGCCAGCTTGGGGGTTCTGGAAGAGACCCAGTACTTC.

This clonotype was counted only a few times. This chain joins TRBV28 and TRBJ1-5; 9 bases agree with TRBD1. The germline V gene encodes CDR1 MDHEN and CDR2 SYDVKM. This CDR3 is 15 amino acids long. Trimming cost V 4 bases and J 2 bases; bases outside gene matches: 3. Written as DNA, the CDR3 is TGTGCCAGCAGTTGGACAGGGGAAGGCAATCAGCCCCAGCATTTT. Amino acid sequence: CASSWTGEGNQPQHF. Supplemented by reference TRBV28 and TRBJ1-5, the full variable domain reads DVKVTQSSRYLVKRTGEKVFLECVQDMDHENMFWYRQDPGLGLRLIYFSYDVKMKEKGDIPEGYSVSREKKERFSLILESASTNQTSMYLCASSWTGEGNQPQHFGDGTRLSIL.

This chain connects TRBV2 to TRBJ1-4, with D unresolved. Deletions cut 6 bases from V and 8 bases from J, with 19 bases between. This CDR3 is 15 amino acids long. Germline V lookup: CDR1 SNHLY, CDR2 FYNNEI. CDR3 DNA sequence: TGTGCCAGCAGCTACTCCGGACTAGCGGGAGAAAAACTGTTTTTT. It yields the protein CASSYSGLAGEKLFF.

This clonotype was found many times. The chain has TRBV7-8 and TRBJ2-7; no clear D gene. Germline CDR1 is SGHVS and CDR2 is FQNEAQ. The CDR3 has 12 amino acids. With 0 bases removed from V and 5 bases from J, the gap between germline ends came to 5 bases. The CDR3 DNA is TGTGCCAGCAGCTTAGCCACCCACGAGCAGTACTTC. Translating gives CASSLATHEQYF.

This clonotype was seen ten or more times. The junction shows a germline mismatch at one end, possibly a read error. The V and J genes are TRBV7-9 and TRBJ1-4; TRBD1 aligns across 7 bases. CDR3 length: 14 residues. Germline assignment: CDR1 SEHNR and CDR2 FQNEAQ (reference sequence). The CDR3 DNA is TGTGCCAGCAGCTGGACAGGTCCGAATGAAAAGCTGTTTTTT. Translating it yields CASSWTGPNEKLFF.

Worth noting for this clonotype: Germline is not matched at one junction end, which may reflect a read error. This chain links TRBV7-2 with TRBJ1-1; D unclear. Per germline, CDR1 SGHTA and CDR2 FQGNSA. CDR3 length equals 13 residues. The CDR3 coding sequence is TGTGCCAGCAGTCTTCAGGTGAACACTGGAGCTTTCTTT. Its protein is CASSLQVNTGAFF.

V is TRBV9 and J is TRBJ2-2; TRBD2 might be the D (5 bases). Germline V gene data show CDR1 as SGDLS and CDR2 as YYNGEE. Between the trimmed V and J ends, which lost 4 bases and 1 base, there was a span of 11 bases. CDR3 size: 15 residues. The CDR3 bases are TGTGCCAGCAGCTCCCGGACTTTGAACACCGGGGAGCTGTTTTTT. This translates into CASSSRTLNTGELFF.

The chain combines TRBV7-3 with TRBJ2-7, with TRBD1 as a possible D gene (5 bases). Germline-derived CDR1 and CDR2 are SGHTA and FQGTGA. The CDR3 runs 15 residues. The V gene lost 5 bases and the J gene lost 2 bases, with 16 bases spanning the gap. As DNA, the CDR3 is TGTGCCAGCAGCCTGGGGCGGACGTTTACCTACGAGCAGTACTTC. This sequence encodes CASSLGRTFTYEQYF.

The chain combines TRBV30 with TRBJ1-2; D is uncertain. The CDR3 length is 17 residues. CDR1 is GTSNPN and CDR2 is SVGIG in the germline V gene (reference sequence). Trimming cost V 0 bases and J 4 bases, with 21 bases left between them. The CDR3 DNA reads as TGTGCCTGGAGTGTATCTGGCGGGGAGGCTTGGAGCTATGGCTACACCTTC. Translated, it gives CAWSVSGGEAWSYGYTF. The full variable domain, its missing parts supplied by reference TRBV30 and TRBJ1-2, is SQTIHQWPATLVQPVGSPLSLECTVEGTSNPNLYWYRQAAGRGLQLLFYSVGIGQISSEVPQNLSASRPQDRQFILSSKKLLLSDSGFYLCAWSVSGGEAWSYGYTFGSGTRLTVV.

The gene calls are TRBV6-5 and TRBJ2-5; D is possibly TRBD2 (5 bases). This CDR3 has 14 residues. Germline loops: CDR1 MNHEY, CDR2 SVGAGI. V dropped 3 bases and J dropped 0 bases, with 8 bases sitting between them. The CDR3 region has the DNA TGTGCCAGCAGTTATTGGCGGGACCAAGAGACCCAGTACTTC. It yields the protein CASSYWRDQETQYF.

This clonotype has at least ten counts. This sequence joins TRBV6-1 and TRBJ2-7; TRBD2 is a possible D gene (6 bases). Germline loops: CDR1 MNHNS, CDR2 SASEGT. V was shortened by 5 bases and J by 4 bases, with 12 bases between the two germline ends. CDR3 length equals 13 residues. The CDR3 region is CASSFPRGYEQYF. CDR3 nucleotides: TGTGCCAGCAGTTTTCCTCGGGGGTACGAGCAGTACTTC.

The rearrangement joins TRBV24-1 to TRBJ1-1, with 7 positions matching TRBD1. Germline values: CDR1 KGHDR, CDR2 SFDVKD. V gave up 4 bases and J gave up 7 bases; unmatched junction bases: 8. The CDR3 is 14 residues long. The CDR3 reads CATSEEGAGGEAFF. In nucleotides, the CDR3 is TGTGCCACCAGTGAGGAGGGGGCGGGAGGTGAAGCTTTCTTT.

This clonotype was counted only a few times. The rearrangement uses TRBV10-2 and TRBJ2-3; possible D gene TRBD2, 5 bases. V was shortened by 0 bases and J by 7 bases, with 23 bases between the two germline ends. This CDR3 spans 18 amino acids. Germline loops: CDR1 WSHSY, CDR2 SAAADI. CDR3 bases: TGCGCCAGCAGTGAGTCGGCCAGCGGCCTCACAAGGGCGAATACGCAGTATTTT. Amino acids: CASSESASGLTRANTQYF.

This clonotype has a count of ten or more. The rearrangement links TRBV19 to TRBJ1-1, with TRBD1 identical over 7 bases. This CDR3 is 14 amino acids long. Germline V gives CDR1 LNHDA, CDR2 SQIVND (reference sequence). Trimming cost V 3 bases and J 5 bases; bases outside gene matches: 6. The CDR3 spells CASSIRQGRTEAFF. The CDR3 DNA is TGTGCCAGTAGTATCCGACAGGGAAGGACTGAAGCTTTCTTT.

In this sample, this clonotype turned up a few times. The chain carries TRBV11-2 and TRBJ2-7; 10 bases map to TRBD1. CDR1 and CDR2 (germline): SGHAT, FQNNGV. J was trimmed by 6 bases and V by 4 bases; bases with no gene match: 9. This CDR3 has 15 amino acids. CDR3 bases: TGTGCCAGCAGCTCTACCGGGACAGGGGAGGGCGAGCAGTACTTC. Amino acids: CASSSTGTGEGEQYF.